The clone carrying this T cell receptor beta chain has just one count. The sample comes from a study of OX40 agonist ivuxolimab in advanced cancers. This CDR3 is 14 amino acids long. The germline V gene encodes CDR1 SEHNR and CDR2 FQNEAQ (reference sequence). V was pared by 5 bases and J by 8 bases, with 6 bases of the junction left unmatched. TCRdb keeps only in-frame clones here, not all; method: immunoSEQ multiplex PCR. The sample consists of around 69,000 clones, around 87% of them appearing once. The rearrangement joins TRBV7-9 to TRBJ1-4; TRBD1 matches 9 bases. The sample was CD4+ or CD8+ T cells sorted from blood, taken in a trial of the OX40 agonist ivuxolimab. The receptor's source is an adult with an advanced solid tumor such as melanoma, head and neck, liver or kidney cancer. The CDR3 DNA follows: TGTGCCAGCAGCGCCGGGACAGGGAGAGAAAAACTGTTTTTT. This gives the protein CASSAGTGREKLFF.